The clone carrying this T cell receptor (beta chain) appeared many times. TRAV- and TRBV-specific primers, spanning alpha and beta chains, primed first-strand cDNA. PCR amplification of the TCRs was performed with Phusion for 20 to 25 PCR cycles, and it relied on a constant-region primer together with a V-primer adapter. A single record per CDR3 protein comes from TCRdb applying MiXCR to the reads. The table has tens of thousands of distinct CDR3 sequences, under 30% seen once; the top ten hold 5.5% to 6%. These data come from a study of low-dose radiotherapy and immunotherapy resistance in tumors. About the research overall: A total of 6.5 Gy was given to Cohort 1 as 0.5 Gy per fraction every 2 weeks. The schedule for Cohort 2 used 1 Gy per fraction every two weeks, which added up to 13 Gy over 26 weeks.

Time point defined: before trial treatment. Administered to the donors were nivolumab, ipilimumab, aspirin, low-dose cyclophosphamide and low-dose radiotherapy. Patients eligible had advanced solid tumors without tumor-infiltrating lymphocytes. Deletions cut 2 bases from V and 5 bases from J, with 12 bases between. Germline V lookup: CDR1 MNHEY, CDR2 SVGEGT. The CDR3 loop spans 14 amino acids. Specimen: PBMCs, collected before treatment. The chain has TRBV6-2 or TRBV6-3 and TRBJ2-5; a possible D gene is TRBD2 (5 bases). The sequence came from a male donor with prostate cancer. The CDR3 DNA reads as TGTGCCAGCAGTTACGGCCCAAGAGGGGAGACCCAGTACTTC. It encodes CASSYGPRGETQYF.